In its sample, the clone carrying this TCR beta chain was seen many times. The data originate from a study of human T cells and chemical hapten exposure. Via MiXCR, TCRdb re-called the RACE reads, giving one row per CDR3 protein. The data contain about 110,000 distinct CDR3 sequences, 11% of them singletons. Time point specified: patch test 1, 2 weeks after DPC sensitization. Treatment: therapeutic diphenylcyclopropenone sensitization with weekly scalp DPC. This TCR derives from a woman in her forties with alopecia areata. Some clones in this sample may be carry-over from other donors' samples. Sequencing was performed on whole blood, taken in connection with sensitization to the hapten diphenylcyclopropenone (DPC).

For the CDR3, the DNA is TGTGCCAGCAGTTCCCAGCTGGTCACTGAAGCTTTCTTT. Its translation is CASSSQLVTEAFF. The chain joins TRBV27 to TRBJ1-1; D call uncertain. CDR1 and CDR2 (germline): MNHEY, SMNVEV (reference sequence). This CDR3 is built from 13 residues. Trimming removed 4 bases from V and 4 bases from J, with 10 bases in between.